Below, 12 T cell receptor beta chains from the same sample are listed, as sequenced in a study of T cells in Graves' hyperthyroidism and ophthalmopathy. The source material, RNA transcripts, was used to amplify TCR beta CDR3 regions. During a first-round RT-PCR of the TCR CDR3, the HTBI primer set was used. TCRdb fed the multiplex PCR reads into MiXCR, producing one record per CDR3 protein. In the table there are around 690,000 distinct CDR3 sequences, about a fifth of which are singletons. The sample comprised blood. These receptors came from a man aged 30 to 39 with Graves' ophthalmopathy.

This clonotype was observed many times. V is TRBV6-1 and J is TRBJ2-7; 7 positions match TRBD2. The V and J ends lost 8 bases and 4 bases, in that order; junction bases with no gene match: 2. Germline values: CDR1 MNHNS, CDR2 SASEGT. The CDR3 totals 11 residues. The CDR3 reads CASGRAYEQYF. The CDR3 bases are TGTGCCAGCGGGAGGGCGTACGAGCAGTACTTC.

The chain combines TRBV11-3 with TRBJ2-7; maybe TRBD1 (6 bases). The CDR3 runs to 15 residues. Germline V gene lookup returns CDR1 SGHNT and CDR2 YENEEA. Trimming took off 5 bases at V and 3 bases at J, with 17 bases between the two ends. CDR3 sequence: CASSPGTRGNYEQYF. CDR3 bases: TGTGCCAGCAGCCCCGGGACCAGGGGAAACTACGAGCAGTACTTC.

This clonotype showed up just a few times. The V and J genes are TRBV20-1 and TRBJ2-7; 10 bases map to TRBD1. The CDR3 contains 15 residues. The V gene end was trimmed by 4 bases and the J gene end by 3 bases; junction bases not matched to a gene: 9. CDR1 and CDR2 (germline): DFQATT, SNEGSKA (reference sequence). This CDR3 is CSAKDRGKDLYEQYF. The CDR3 region has the DNA TGCAGTGCTAAGGACAGGGGGAAAGATCTCTACGAGCAGTACTTC.

The V and J genes are TRBV24-1 and TRBJ2-2; 8 nucleotides match TRBD2. The length of the CDR3 is 16 residues. Germline CDR1 KGHDR, CDR2 SFDVKD. V was pared by 6 bases and J by 1 base, with 6 bases of the junction left unmatched. CDR3 protein: CATSLAGGVNTGELFF. For the CDR3, the DNA is TGTGCCACCAGTCTGGCGGGAGGTGTGAACACCGGGGAGCTGTTTTTT.

This clonotype was seen more than once but under ten times. The chain carries TRBV15 and TRBJ2-7, with 9 bases identical to TRBD2. The CDR3 covers 18 residues. V shed 0 bases and J 4 bases; nucleotides not matched to a gene: 13. Germline values: CDR1 LNHNV, CDR2 YYDKDF (reference sequence). In nucleotides, the CDR3 is TGTGCCACCAGCAGAGATCGGACGATAGCGGGAGACCTGTACGAGCAGTACTTC. Protein product: CATSRDRTIAGDLYEQYF.

This clonotype was picked up a small number of times. The CDR3 here is CSAATRQGLYEQYF. CDR3 bases: TGCAGTGCTGCAACCCGACAGGGACTCTACGAGCAGTACTTC. The gene calls are TRBV20-1 and TRBJ2-7; D might be TRBD1 (7 bases). CDR3 size: 14 residues. CDR1 DFQATT and CDR2 SNEGSKA come from the germline V gene (reference sequence). V dropped 5 bases and J dropped 3 bases, with 17 bases sitting between them.

This clonotype was recorded a few times. This chain links TRBV6-5 with TRBJ1-1, with D unclear. Germline V gene data show CDR1 as MNHEY and CDR2 as SVGAGI. V lost 2 bases and J 2 bases, leaving 15 bases between the germline ends. The CDR3 is 16 amino acids. In nucleotides, the CDR3 is TGTGCCAGCAGTTACACATTTACAGCACGAAACACTGAAGCTTTCTTT. Protein product: CASSYTFTARNTEAFF.

This clonotype has a handful of counts. This chain connects TRBV28 to TRBJ2-7; the D gene is possibly TRBD2 (6 bases). The germline V gene encodes CDR1 MDHEN and CDR2 SYDVKM. V was clipped by 6 bases and J by 3 bases, with 15 bases between them. This CDR3 is built from 14 residues. CDR3: CASRTVAGFYEQYF. CDR3 sequence (DNA): TGTGCCAGCAGAACCGTGGCGGGATTCTACGAGCAGTACTTC.

Ten or more counts support this clonotype. This chain uses TRBV28 with TRBJ2-7; 15 positions match TRBD2. The CDR3 runs to 17 residues. Germline CDR1 and CDR2: MDHEN and SYDVKM. Losses at the gene ends were 3 bases for V and 3 bases for J; bases not matched to a gene: 6. CDR3 loop: CASSFSGTSGRFYEQYF. The CDR3 nucleotides read TGTGCCAGCAGTTTCTCCGGGACTAGCGGGAGGTTCTACGAGCAGTACTTC.

This clonotype has just a few counts. The chain recombines TRBV30 with TRBJ2-1; D is undetermined. The CDR3 covers 14 residues. Deletions cut 2 bases from V and 5 bases from J, with 13 bases between. Germline V gene sequence: CDR1 GTSNPN, CDR2 SVGIG (reference sequence). CDR3 in DNA: TGTGCCTGGAGTCCCGGGCTGGGGAACAATGAGCAGTTCTTC. It is translated as CAWSPGLGNNEQFF.

This chain links TRBV18 with TRBJ2-1, with 7 bases lining up with TRBD1. The CDR3 totals 16 residues. J gave up 0 bases and V 2 bases, and 4 bases lay outside the gene matches. CDR1 is KGHSH and CDR2 is LQKENI in the germline V gene. This chain's CDR3 is CASSPSTGTSYNEQFF. The CDR3, as DNA: TGTGCCAGCTCACCATCGACAGGGACCTCCTACAATGAGCAGTTCTTC.

The chain recombines TRBV7-9 with TRBJ2-2; 9 nucleotides match TRBD1. The CDR3 contains 16 residues. Germline loops: CDR1 SEHNR, CDR2 FQNEAQ (reference sequence). Trimming cost V 5 bases and J 5 bases; bases outside gene matches: 9. As DNA, the CDR3 is TGTGCCAGCAGCCCCTCCGGGACAGGGAGGACCGGGGAGCTGTTTTTT. Protein: CASSPSGTGRTGELFF. Variable domain in full (rest from reference TRBV7-9 and TRBJ2-2): DTGVSQNPRHKITKRGQNVTFRCDPISEHNRLYWYRQTLGQGPEFLTYFQNEAQLEKSRLLSDRFSAERPKGSFSTLEIQRTEQGDSAMYLCASSPSGTGRTGELFFGEGSRLTVL.